The TCR beta chain under discussion was sequenced for a study of blood T cell repertoires in COVID-19. Whole-study context: Both acute and convalescent COVID-19 samples were obtained from the United States, Italy and Spain.

How the authors handled the data: Amplification from reference gene primers served as the basis for estimated nucleated cell counts. This table comes from immunoSEQ multiplex PCR, and its TCRdb copy is limited to in-frame clones, with some not included. That table supplies the V and J calls and clone size; D and trimming were determined from the DNA. The sample consists of some 250,000 clones, 88% of them appearing once. Trimming stripped 4 bases from V and 5 bases from J, with 15 bases between. Germline V gene sequence: CDR1 SGHNT, CDR2 YYREEE (reference sequence). The CDR3 is made up of 14 amino acids.

The sample consisted of peripheral blood. This receptor was taken from a woman under 40 with acute or convalescent COVID-19. V usage is TRBV5-4 and J usage is TRBJ2-5; D may be TRBD1 (6 bases). The CDR3 loop is CASSTYLGAETQYF. The CDR3 DNA reads TGTGCCAGCAGCACCTACCTGGGGGCGGAGACCCAGTACTTC.